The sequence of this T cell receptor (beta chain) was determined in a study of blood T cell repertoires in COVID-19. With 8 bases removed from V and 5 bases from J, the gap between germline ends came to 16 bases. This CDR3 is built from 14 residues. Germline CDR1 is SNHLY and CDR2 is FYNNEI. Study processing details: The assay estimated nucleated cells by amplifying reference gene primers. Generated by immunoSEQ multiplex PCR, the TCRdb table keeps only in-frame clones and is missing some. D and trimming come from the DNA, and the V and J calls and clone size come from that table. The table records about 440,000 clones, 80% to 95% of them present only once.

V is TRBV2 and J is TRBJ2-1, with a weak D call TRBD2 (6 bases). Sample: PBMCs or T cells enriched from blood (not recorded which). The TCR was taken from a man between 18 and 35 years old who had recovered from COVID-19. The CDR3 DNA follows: TGTGCCAGCTTACCGGGAGTCCGAAACAATGAGCAGTTCTTC. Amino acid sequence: CASLPGVRNNEQFF.